These T cell receptor beta chains were read from a single sample in a study of cytomegalovirus exposure and HLA in healthy donors. The table came from immunoSEQ multiplex PCR; TCRdb's copy has only in-frame clones and leaves some out. The table shows roughly 250,000 clones, with around 87% occurring only once. Sequencing input: PBMCs. The receptor source for this set is a woman aged 25-40 years in good health and CMV-seropositive. The CDR3 runs from the conserved cysteine through the conserved F or W. D genes are given only for firm matches. Clone size is stated in some rows and not others, as once, few, many or a class when expanded.

v_gene: TRBV28; j_gene: TRBJ2-5; d_gene: TRBD1; abundance: .; CDR3aa: CASRPSGTGSNGETQYF; CDR3nt: TGTGCCAGCAGGCCCAGTGGGACAGGGAGCAACGGAGAGACCCAGTACTTC
v_gene: TRBV5-6; j_gene: TRBJ2-5; d_gene: TRBD2; abundance: .; CDR3aa: CASSFKASGTVETQYF; CDR3nt: TGTGCCAGCAGCTTTAAGGCTAGCGGGACGGTCGAGACCCAGTACTTC
v_gene: TRBV29-1; j_gene: TRBJ2-1; d_gene: .; abundance: .; CDR3aa: CSVEQTDSSYNEQFF; CDR3nt: TGCAGCGTTGAGCAGACTGATAGCTCCTACAATGAGCAGTTCTTC
v_gene: TRBV28; j_gene: TRBJ1-5; d_gene: .; abundance: once; CDR3aa: CASSSPSGDRNQPQHF; CDR3nt: TGTGCCAGCAGTTCACCATCAGGGGACCGGAATCAGCCCCAGCATTTT
v_gene: TRBV9; j_gene: TRBJ2-5; d_gene: TRBD2; abundance: once; CDR3aa: CASSPTGTSGRETQYF; CDR3nt: TGTGCCAGCAGCCCGACCGGGACTAGCGGGAGGGAGACCCAGTACTTC
v_gene: TRBV6-5; j_gene: TRBJ2-3; d_gene: TRBD2; abundance: .; CDR3aa: CASSPRAGGPDTQYF; CDR3nt: TGTGCCAGCAGCCCCAGGGCGGGAGGGCCAGATACGCAGTATTTT
v_gene: TRBV7-6; j_gene: TRBJ2-5; d_gene: TRBD1; abundance: .; CDR3aa: CASSLEVVRRTGRVETQYF; CDR3nt: TGTGCCAGCAGCTTAGAAGTTGTTCGTCGGACAGGGAGAGTGGAGACCCAGTACTTC
v_gene: TRBV2; j_gene: TRBJ1-5; d_gene: .; abundance: .; CDR3aa: CASSERGGNQPQHF; CDR3nt: TGTGCCAGCAGTGAGCGGGGTGGCAATCAGCCCCAGCATTTT
v_gene: TRBV18; j_gene: TRBJ1-1; d_gene: TRBD1; abundance: once; CDR3aa: CASSPGQGIKNTEAFF; CDR3nt: TGTGCCAGCTCACCGGGACAGGGGATAAAGAACACTGAAGCTTTCTTT
v_gene: TRBV7-2; j_gene: TRBJ2-5; d_gene: TRBD2; abundance: .; CDR3aa: CASSGTSGIETQYF; CDR3nt: TGTGCCAGCAGTGGGACTAGCGGGATAGAGACCCAGTACTTC
v_gene: TRBV20-1; j_gene: TRBJ1-2; d_gene: .; abundance: .; CDR3aa: CSAISGDGYTF; CDR3nt: TGCAGTGCGATCTCCGGTGATGGCTACACCTTC
v_gene: TRBV7-6; j_gene: TRBJ2-1; d_gene: TRBD1; abundance: .; CDR3aa: CASSDRTGGDHNEQFF; CDR3nt: TGTGCCAGCAGCGACAGGACAGGGGGCGATCACAATGAGCAGTTCTTC
v_gene: TRBV18; j_gene: TRBJ2-7; d_gene: .; abundance: .; CDR3aa: CASSPSSPGVLDEQYF; CDR3nt: TGTGCCAGCTCACCTAGTTCCCCCGGGGTTCTCGACGAGCAGTACTTC
v_gene: TRBV27; j_gene: TRBJ1-2; d_gene: .; abundance: .; CDR3aa: CASRLGTNYGYTF; CDR3nt: TGTGCCAGCAGGCTAGGAACTAACTATGGCTACACCTTC
v_gene: TRBV2; j_gene: TRBJ2-1; d_gene: TRBD2; abundance: once; CDR3aa: CASNIAGAPDNEQFF; CDR3nt: TGTGCCAGCAACATAGCGGGAGCCCCAGACAATGAGCAGTTCTTC
v_gene: TRBV9; j_gene: TRBJ2-2; d_gene: .; abundance: few; CDR3aa: CASSLRMNTGELFF; CDR3nt: TGTGCCAGCAGCTTGAGAATGAACACCGGGGAGCTGTTTTTT
v_gene: TRBV28; j_gene: TRBJ2-7; d_gene: TRBD1; abundance: .; CDR3aa: CASSLPAGTGKEQYF; CDR3nt: TGTGCCAGCTCTCTACCCGCAGGGACAGGTAAAGAGCAGTACTTC
v_gene: TRBV28; j_gene: TRBJ2-7; d_gene: .; abundance: .; CDR3aa: CASSYQGNYEQYF; CDR3nt: TGTGCCAGCAGTTATCAGGGAAACTACGAGCAGTACTTC
v_gene: TRBV7-9; j_gene: TRBJ2-7; d_gene: TRBD2; abundance: .; CDR3aa: CASSSAGTRRSYEQYF; CDR3nt: TGTGCCAGCAGCTCCGCCGGGACTAGAAGATCCTACGAGCAGTACTTC
v_gene: TRBV28; j_gene: TRBJ2-7; d_gene: TRBD2; abundance: .; CDR3aa: CASSVTSGRANEQYF; CDR3nt: TGTGCCAGCAGTGTTACTAGCGGGAGGGCCAACGAGCAGTACTTC
v_gene: TRBV27; j_gene: TRBJ2-7; d_gene: TRBD1; abundance: .; CDR3aa: CASSAGGGRGLWEQYF; CDR3nt: TGTGCCAGCAGTGCAGGTGGAGGCAGGGGGCTCTGGGAGCAGTACTTC
v_gene: TRBV2; j_gene: TRBJ2-5; d_gene: TRBD1; abundance: .; CDR3aa: CASSEVRAGGRETQYF; CDR3nt: TGTGCCAGCAGTGAAGTACGGGCAGGGGGTAGAGAGACCCAGTACTTC
v_gene: TRBV9; j_gene: TRBJ2-7; d_gene: .; abundance: .; CDR3aa: CASSVAPGQTYEQYF; CDR3nt: TGTGCCAGCAGCGTAGCCCCAGGGCAGACGTACGAGCAGTACTTC
v_gene: TRBV27; j_gene: TRBJ2-1; d_gene: TRBD2; abundance: .; CDR3aa: CASSSSSGSVSYNEQFF; CDR3nt: TGTGCCAGCAGTTCCAGTAGCGGGAGTGTGTCCTACAATGAGCAGTTCTTC
v_gene: TRBV6-5; j_gene: TRBJ2-1; d_gene: .; abundance: .; CDR3aa: CASSPLSYNEQFF; CDR3nt: TGTGCCAGCAGTCCCCTCTCCTACAATGAGCAGTTCTTC
v_gene: TRBV4-1; j_gene: TRBJ2-7; d_gene: TRBD2; abundance: .; CDR3aa: CASSQGEREGSEQYF; CDR3nt: TGCGCCAGCAGCCAAGGGGAGCGGGAGGGGAGCGAGCAGTACTTC
v_gene: TRBV2; j_gene: TRBJ2-1; d_gene: TRBD2; abundance: .; CDR3aa: CASRSQREGYNEQFF; CDR3nt: TGTGCCAGCAGATCTCAGCGGGAGGGGTACAATGAGCAGTTCTTC
v_gene: TRBV2; j_gene: TRBJ2-2; d_gene: TRBD2; abundance: .; CDR3aa: CASSGLAGAGELFF; CDR3nt: TGTGCCAGCAGTGGGCTAGCGGGAGCCGGGGAGCTGTTTTTT
v_gene: TRBV5-1; j_gene: TRBJ2-1; d_gene: TRBD2; abundance: .; CDR3aa: CASSLTHTGTTPADEQFF; CDR3nt: TGCGCCAGCAGCTTAACACACACCGGGACTACTCCGGCCGATGAGCAGTTCTTC
v_gene: TRBV6-1; j_gene: TRBJ1-5; d_gene: .; abundance: few; CDR3aa: CASSAVSSNQPQHF; CDR3nt: TGTGCCAGCAGTGCGGTGAGTAGCAATCAGCCCCAGCATTTT
v_gene: TRBV7-8; j_gene: TRBJ1-1; d_gene: .; abundance: .; CDR3aa: CASSLAGQLNTEAFF; CDR3nt: TGTGCCAGCAGCTTAGCAGGACAGCTGAACACTGAAGCTTTCTTT
v_gene: TRBV7-9; j_gene: TRBJ1-3; d_gene: .; abundance: .; CDR3aa: CASSFRRVGSSGNTIYF; CDR3nt: TGTGCCAGCAGCTTCCGGCGGGTAGGGAGCTCTGGAAACACCATATATTTT
v_gene: TRBV4-2; j_gene: TRBJ2-3; d_gene: TRBD1; abundance: .; CDR3aa: CASSQVRAGGLGTDTQYF; CDR3nt: TGTGCCAGCAGCCAAGTTAGGGCAGGGGGCTTGGGCACAGATACGCAGTATTTT
v_gene: TRBV5-1; j_gene: TRBJ2-5; d_gene: .; abundance: .; CDR3aa: CASSLSMSGSLETQYF; CDR3nt: TGCGCCAGCAGCTTGTCAATGTCTGGGAGTTTGGAGACCCAGTACTTC
v_gene: TRBV5-4; j_gene: TRBJ1-4; d_gene: TRBD1; abundance: once; CDR3aa: CASSRKQGELFF; CDR3nt: TGTGCCAGCAGCAGAAAACAGGGGGAACTGTTTTTT
v_gene: TRBV29-1; j_gene: TRBJ2-1; d_gene: .; abundance: .; CDR3aa: CSVGNKGEFF; CDR3nt: TGCAGCGTTGGGAACAAAGGGGAGTTCTTC
v_gene: TRBV10-3; j_gene: TRBJ1-2; d_gene: .; abundance: .; CDR3aa: CAISESGAILNYGYTF; CDR3nt: TGTGCCATCAGTGAATCAGGGGCCATACTTAACTATGGCTACACCTTC
v_gene: TRBV25-1; j_gene: TRBJ1-2; d_gene: .; abundance: few; CDR3aa: CASSLAYGYTF; CDR3nt: TGTGCCAGCAGTCTAGCCTATGGCTACACCTTC
v_gene: TRBV5-1; j_gene: TRBJ1-5; d_gene: TRBD1; abundance: .; CDR3aa: CASSLGLGTDPQHF; CDR3nt: TGCGCCAGCAGCTTGGGCTTAGGGACAGATCCCCAGCATTTT
v_gene: TRBV29-1; j_gene: TRBJ2-2; d_gene: TRBD1; abundance: .; CDR3aa: CSVQGDAGELFF; CDR3nt: TGCAGCGTACAGGGGGACGCCGGGGAGCTGTTTTTT
v_gene: TRBV5-1; j_gene: TRBJ2-6; d_gene: TRBD1; abundance: once; CDR3aa: CASSWGRGTGGSGANVLTF; CDR3nt: TGCGCCAGCAGCTGGGGCCGAGGGACAGGGGGCTCTGGGGCCAACGTCCTGACTTTC
v_gene: TRBV10-3; j_gene: TRBJ1-1; d_gene: TRBD1; abundance: .; CDR3aa: CAISDRQGIAEAFF; CDR3nt: TGTGCCATCAGTGATAGACAGGGGATAGCTGAAGCTTTCTTT
v_gene: TRBV7-9; j_gene: TRBJ2-7; d_gene: TRBD2; abundance: .; CDR3aa: CASSSQREGYEQYF; CDR3nt: TGTGCCAGCAGCTCCCAGCGGGAGGGCTACGAGCAGTACTTC
v_gene: TRBV5-1; j_gene: TRBJ1-2; d_gene: TRBD1; abundance: .; CDR3aa: CASSPRGTGENGYTF; CDR3nt: TGCGCCAGCAGCCCCAGAGGGACAGGGGAGAATGGCTACACCTTC
v_gene: TRBV27; j_gene: TRBJ1-1; d_gene: .; abundance: .; CDR3aa: CASRLQGQNTEAFF; CDR3nt: TGTGCCAGCAGACTACAGGGACAGAACACTGAAGCTTTCTTT
v_gene: TRBV19; j_gene: TRBJ2-1; d_gene: TRBD1; abundance: .; CDR3aa: CASSMRDRVYNEQFF; CDR3nt: TGTGCCAGTAGTATGAGGGACAGAGTCTACAATGAGCAGTTCTTC